The source of this T cell receptor (beta chain) is a study of blood T cells in healthy people across ages. The second PCR ran roughly 7 to 12 cycles with a sample-barcoded 5' primer and J-beta primers. One entry per CDR3 protein results from TCRdb running MiXCR on the 5' RACE reads. The repertoire holds 910,000 or so distinct CDR3 sequences, with just over 50% as singletons. Each sample provided at least 5 micrograms of extracted total RNA. A remark on this clonotype: No antigen is known for it.

Losses at the gene ends were 11 bases for V and 4 bases for J; bases not matched to a gene: 4. The germline CDR1 and CDR2 sequences are ENHRY and SYGVKD. CDR3 length: 13 amino acids. Study-wide results and limits: Diversity figures based on one million T cells were deemed too low.

The specimen was blood. The source of this sequence is an older woman in good health. The chain employs TRBV10-3 and TRBJ1-3; 11 bases align to TRBD1. CDR3 residues: CAGRTGGGNTIYF. The CDR3 DNA reads TGTGCCGGCCGGACAGGGGGCGGAAACACCATATATTTT.